One sample yielded the 14 T cell receptor beta chains listed below, sequenced in a study of blood T cell repertoires in COVID-19. The assay was immunoSEQ multiplex PCR, and TCRdb's table has in-frame clones only and misses some. The table shows 200,000 or so clones, with around 79% occurring only once. The sample consisted of peripheral blood. The receptors here all came from a man between 60 and 70 years old with active or convalescent COVID-19.

This chain joins TRBV7-2 and TRBJ1-3; tentatively, D is TRBD1 (5 bases). Germline lookup yields CDR1 SGHTA and CDR2 FQGNSA. V lost 4 bases to trimming and J lost 4 bases, with 14 bases between them. The CDR3 runs 15 residues. CDR3 nucleotides: TGTGCCAGCAGCTCAGGGCCCAACCGGGGAAACACCATATATTTT. Translating it yields CASSSGPNRGNTIYF. Together with reference TRBV7-2 and TRBJ1-3, the CDR3 gives the full variable domain: GAGVSQSPSNKVTEKGKDVELRCDPISGHTALYWYRQSLGQGLEFLIYFQGNSAPDKSGLPSDRFSAERTGGSVSTLTIQRTQQEDSAVYLCASSSGPNRGNTIYFGEGSWLTVV.

This chain links TRBV27 with TRBJ1-5; D gene ambiguous. CDR3 length equals 13 residues. V was cut by 0 bases and J by 9 bases, with 9 bases left in between. Looked up from germline, CDR1 is MNHEY and CDR2 is SMNVEV (reference sequence). The CDR3 here is CASSLSPSRPQHF. Written as DNA, the CDR3 is TGTGCCAGCAGTTTATCCCCGAGTAGGCCCCAGCATTTT.

The V and J genes are TRBV21-1 and TRBJ2-7; the table gives TRBD1 as D, unverified against the DNA. TRBV21-1 is recorded as a pseudogene. The CDR3 length is 12 residues. DNA of the CDR3: TGTGCCAGCAGCAAGTTGCCAGACGAGCAGTACTTC. This sequence encodes CASSKLPDEQYF.

The chain carries TRBV2 and TRBJ2-2; TRBD1 matches 7 bases. This CDR3 is 15 amino acids long. V gave up 9 bases and J gave up 0 bases; unmatched junction bases: 7. The germline CDR1 and CDR2 sequences are SNHLY and FYNNEI. CDR3 residues: CASQRGTANTGELFF. The CDR3 nucleotides read TGTGCCAGTCAGAGGGGGACAGCGAACACCGGGGAGCTGTTTTTT.

The V and J genes are TRBV9 and TRBJ2-1, with a possible D match to TRBD2 (5 bases). V was shortened by 5 bases and J by 5 bases, with 20 bases between the two germline ends. The germline V gene encodes CDR1 SGDLS and CDR2 YYNGEE. The CDR3 runs to 16 residues. The CDR3 DNA sequence: TGTGCCAGCAGTCCCGGCTGGGAGACACACAACAATGAGCAGTTCTTC. Translated, it gives CASSPGWETHNNEQFF.

Here the CDR3 reads CASSPRQGSGNTIYF. In DNA form, the CDR3 reads TGTGCCAGCTCACCACGGCAGGGTTCTGGAAACACCATATATTTT. The chain joins TRBV18 to TRBJ1-3, with a tentative D call TRBD1 (5 bases). The CDR3 runs to 15 residues. The V end lost 1 base, the J end lost 1 base, and 8 bases lay between the germline ends. CDR1 and CDR2 (germline): KGHSH, LQKENI.

This clone was seen a handful of times. V is TRBV11-3 and J is TRBJ1-1; 7 nucleotides align to TRBD1. This CDR3 is built from 14 residues. V was clipped by 6 bases and J by 4 bases; unmatched bases: 8. Looked up from germline, CDR1 is SGHNT and CDR2 is YENEEA. DNA of the CDR3: TGTGCCAGCAGGTCACAGGGGTGGGGCACTGAAGCTTTCTTT. Residues: CASRSQGWGTEAFF.

The rearrangement uses TRBV11-2 and TRBJ2-3; 7 bases fit TRBD2. After removal of 6 bases from V and 10 bases from J, the junction contained 13 bases not matched to a gene. CDR3 size: 14 residues. Germline-derived CDR1 and CDR2 are SGHAT and FQNNGV. The CDR3 sequence is CASRPGLVEAPQYF. CDR3 DNA sequence: TGTGCCAGCAGACCCGGACTAGTTGAGGCCCCGCAGTATTTT.

The genes are TRBV27 and TRBJ1-2; 8 bases line up with TRBD1. The trim removed 10 bases at V and 6 bases at J, leaving 25 bases unmatched. The germline CDR1 and CDR2 sequences are MNHEY and SMNVEV (reference sequence). This CDR3 contains 18 residues. For the CDR3, the DNA is TGTGCCACCTACCGTCCCACCCGACGTCAGGGGGCGAAAGATGGCTACACCTTC. It specifies CATYRPTRRQGAKDGYTF.

This chain joins TRBV15 and TRBJ1-3; unclear D gene. V was clipped by 0 bases and J by 0 bases, with 9 bases between them. The CDR3 spans 16 residues. Germline V gene sequence: CDR1 LNHNV, CDR2 YYDKDF (reference sequence). CDR3 DNA: TGTGCCACCAGCAGAGATAAGGGAGTCTCTGGAAACACCATATATTTT. It specifies CATSRDKGVSGNTIYF.

In its sample, this clone was seen once. This chain connects TRBV28 to TRBJ1-1, with D possibly being TRBD1 (6 bases). Per germline, CDR1 MDHEN and CDR2 SYDVKM. Trimming cost V 3 bases and J 4 bases, with 12 bases left between them. The CDR3 sequence is 14 residues long. CDR3 sequence: CASSLAGEVTEAFF. DNA of the CDR3: TGTGCCAGCAGTTTGGCAGGGGAAGTCACTGAAGCTTTCTTT.

V is TRBV27 and J is TRBJ1-2; tentatively, D is TRBD1 (6 bases). Per the germline V gene, CDR1 is MNHEY and CDR2 is SMNVEV (reference sequence). The ends were cut back, 4 bases at V and 7 bases at J, with 16 bases in the middle. The CDR3 has 14 residues. CDR3 bases: TGTGCCAGCAGTTACGCGGGGGGCGCTAGTGGCTACACCTTC. It codes for CASSYAGGASGYTF.

The chain links TRBV10-3 to TRBJ2-7, with TRBD1 identical over 7 bases. V dropped 0 bases and J dropped 5; count of bases not matched to a gene: 13. The CDR3 loop spans 17 amino acids. Looked up from germline, CDR1 is ENHRY and CDR2 is SYGVKD. CDR3 sequence reads: CAISESPRDSPPDEQYF. The CDR3 region has the DNA TGTGCCATCAGTGAGTCACCCCGGGACAGCCCTCCCGACGAGCAGTACTTC.

There are a few counts of this clone. The chain employs TRBV5-1 and TRBJ2-7; 7 bases line up with TRBD2. Germline V CDR1 and CDR2: SGHRS, YFSETQ. CDR3 length: 14 amino acids. The J segment lost 6 bases and the V segment lost 4 bases, leaving 10 bases of the junction unmatched. CDR3 in DNA: TGCGCCAGCAGCCTTAGGGCGGGAGTTCCCGAGCAGTACTTC. Residues: CASSLRAGVPEQYF.